The next 12 T cell receptor beta chains were all read from a single sample in a study of identifying expanded T cells in peripheral blood. The method was immunoSEQ multiplex PCR; TCRdb's version includes in-frame clones alone and lacks a portion of them. This repertoire shows approximately 110,000 clones, about 88% found once; its top ten account for 7.5% to 10%. The sample comprised blood. The receptors stem from a person aged 18 to 75 in good health.

The chain has TRBV7-9 and TRBJ1-2; 9 bases fit TRBD1. Trimming removed 6 bases from V and 6 bases from J; junction bases left unmatched: 5. The CDR3 consists of 13 residues. The germline V gene has CDR1 SEHNR and CDR2 FQNEAQ (reference sequence). The CDR3, as DNA: TGTGCCAGCAGTCTACAGGGGGCCCATGGCTACACCTTC. Encoded protein: CASSLQGAHGYTF.

The chain employs TRBV28 and TRBJ2-7; D is possibly TRBD2 (6 bases). CDR1 is MDHEN and CDR2 is SYDVKM in the germline V gene. The V end was cut by 7 bases, the J end by 3 bases, with 13 bases between. The CDR3 consists of 13 residues. Here the CDR3 DNA reads TGTGCCAGCACCACCGGGACTTTCTACGAGCAGTACTTC. Translation: CASTTGTFYEQYF.

The rearrangement joins TRBV19 to TRBJ1-1; the D is unclear. This CDR3 has 14 amino acids. Trimming took 4 bases from V and 4 from J, leaving 13 bases between them. The germline V gene encodes CDR1 LNHDA and CDR2 SQIVND (reference sequence). The CDR3: CASSRTNKGTEAFF. CDR3 bases: TGTGCCAGTAGTAGGACGAACAAGGGCACTGAAGCTTTCTTT. Variable domain in full (rest from reference TRBV19 and TRBJ1-1): DGGITQSPKYLFRKEGQNVTLSCEQNLNHDAMYWYRQDPGQGLRLIYYSQIVNDFQKGDIAEGYSVSREKKESFPLTVTSAQKNPTAFYLCASSRTNKGTEAFFGQGTRLTVV.

This chain links TRBV5-1 with TRBJ2-7, with D possibly being TRBD1 (6 bases). CDR1 and CDR2 (germline): SGHRS, YFSETQ. The CDR3 runs 14 residues. V gave up 1 base and J gave up 2 bases, with 10 bases separating them. CDR3 sequence (DNA): TGCGCCAGCAGCTTGCGCAGGGGTACCTACGAGCAGTACTTC. It codes for CASSLRRGTYEQYF.

CDR3 residues: CASSPSLASPPYEQYF. The DNA of the CDR3 is TGTGCCAGCTCACCATCCCTGGCCTCCCCACCCTACGAGCAGTACTTC. The chain employs TRBV18 and TRBJ2-7; D remains ambiguous. Trimming took off 2 bases at V and 2 bases at J, with 16 bases between the two ends. CDR1 and CDR2 from the germline V gene are KGHSH and LQKENI. The CDR3 is 16 amino acids.

The V call is TRBV5-5, the J call TRBJ2-1, with unresolved D. The CDR3 has 14 amino acids. CDR1 and CDR2 (germline): SGHKS, YYEKEE (reference sequence). Deletions cut 6 bases from V and 3 bases from J, with 13 bases between. The CDR3 bases are TGTGCCAGCACCCCTTCGTGGGTCTACAATGAGCAGTTCTTC. Encoded protein: CASTPSWVYNEQFF.

The chain joins TRBV7-3 to TRBJ2-6; TRBD1 matches at 8 bases. Germline V lookup: CDR1 SGHTA, CDR2 FQGTGA. With V trimmed by 5 bases and J by 0 bases, 9 bases remained unmatched. The CDR3 extends over 18 amino acids. Here the CDR3 DNA reads TGTGCCAGCAGCCGCCTAGGGACAGGATTCTCTGGGGCCAACGTCCTGACTTTC. It yields the protein CASSRLGTGFSGANVLTF.

The chain employs TRBV28 and TRBJ1-5; 11 bases are a match to TRBD1. The germline CDR1 and CDR2 sequences are MDHEN and SYDVKM. The CDR3 runs to 17 residues. Unmatched junction bases numbered 15, after V lost 10 bases and J lost 4 bases. The CDR3 nucleotides read TGTGCCACCACTTCCGGGACAGGGGGTTCCCTTAATCAGCCCCAGCATTTT. Its translation is CATTSGTGGSLNQPQHF.

This clone was seen only a few times. The chain's CDR3 is CASSQIGGYYEQYF. Here the CDR3 DNA reads TGTGCCAGCAGCCAAATAGGGGGCTACTACGAGCAGTACTTC. V gene TRBV5-6 combines with J gene TRBJ2-7, with 7 positions matching TRBD1. Germline CDR1 is SGHDT and CDR2 is YYEEEE. The CDR3 is made up of 14 amino acids. With 4 bases clipped from V and 3 bases from J, the junction kept 7 bases outside the gene matches.

The chain combines TRBV6-5 with TRBJ1-3; 8 bases match TRBD1. The CDR3 contains 12 residues. Germline CDR1 is MNHEY and CDR2 is SVGAGI. Unmatched junction bases numbered 1, after V lost 8 bases and J lost 4 bases. CDR3 DNA sequence: TGTGCCAGCCGGACAGGGGGAAACACCATATATTTT. This sequence encodes CASRTGGNTIYF.

The J gene is TRBJ1-6, the V gene TRBV6-5; no definite D call. Germline values: CDR1 MNHEY, CDR2 SVGAGI. The germline V and J ends were trimmed by 6 bases and 5 bases, with 5 bases remaining between them. This CDR3 is built from 12 residues. The CDR3 is CASSSNNSPLHF. The CDR3 nucleotides are TGTGCCAGCAGCAGTAATAATTCACCCCTCCACTTT.

J is TRBJ2-3 and V is TRBV7-2; D not resolved. Germline assignment: CDR1 SGHTA and CDR2 FQGNSA. The CDR3 consists of 14 residues. The V end was cut by 1 base, the J end by 2 bases, with 7 bases between. The CDR3 nucleotides are TGTGCCAGCAGCTTAGAATATGCCACAGATACGCAGTATTTT. Protein product: CASSLEYATDTQYF.